The 8 T cell receptor beta chains below were found in one sample sequenced in a study of T cell responses to AZD1222 COVID-19 vaccine. Some clones are missing from TCRdb's copy, which holds only in-frame ones; the method was immunoSEQ multiplex PCR. The sample lists some 130,000 clones, about 90% occurring once. Here the sequenced sample was peripheral blood, taken 28 days after the second AZD1222 dose. All receptors derive from an adult who received the AZD1222 COVID-19 vaccine.

The rearrangement joins TRBV2 to TRBJ1-2; TRBD1 is a possible D gene (6 bases). Trimming took 9 bases from V and 4 from J, leaving 15 bases between them. Germline lookup yields CDR1 SNHLY and CDR2 FYNNEI. The CDR3 consists of 13 residues. In nucleotides, the CDR3 is TGTGCCAGTGGGGGAGGGGGAAGCTATGGCTACACCTTC. Protein product: CASGGGGSYGYTF.

This clone occurred once. The chain uses TRBV20-1 and TRBJ1-1; D perhaps matches TRBD1 (6 bases). Trimming removed 5 bases at V and 11 bases at J, with 15 bases between. The CDR3 is 11 residues long. Germline loops: CDR1 DFQATT, CDR2 SNEGSKA (reference sequence). CDR3 nucleotides: TGCAGTGCTCCACCCCCAGGGGAGGCTTTCTTT. It yields the protein CSAPPPGEAFF.

This chain connects TRBV7-9 to TRBJ2-7, with TRBD2 identical over 10 bases. V was clipped by 4 bases and J by 5 bases; unmatched bases: 8. CDR1 SEHNR and CDR2 FQNEAQ come from the germline V gene (reference sequence). The CDR3 sequence is 15 residues long. The CDR3 region is CASSSLQLAGNEQYF. DNA of the CDR3: TGTGCCAGCAGCTCCCTTCAACTAGCGGGAAACGAGCAGTACTTC.

The sample holds a few counts of this clone. This rearrangement joins TRBV15 to TRBJ2-2; TRBD2 might be the D (5 bases). CDR3 length equals 15 residues. The V end lost 1 base, the J end lost 4 bases, and 10 bases lay between the germline ends. CDR1 is LNHNV and CDR2 is YYDKDF in the germline V gene (reference sequence). The CDR3 DNA reads TGTGCCACCAGCAGAGGTCGGGGAAGCACCGGGGAGCTGTTTTTT. Translation: CATSRGRGSTGELFF.

The chain uses TRBV19 and TRBJ2-7; D ambiguous. The CDR3 is 14 amino acids. In germline, CDR1 is LNHDA, CDR2 SQIVND (reference sequence). Trimming removed 3 bases from V and 0 bases from J, with 9 bases in between. Here the CDR3 DNA reads TGTGCCAGTAGTATTCGGTGGGCCTCCTACGAGCAGTACTTC. Its translation: CASSIRWASYEQYF.

This clone showed up just once. This chain connects TRBV6-5 to TRBJ2-7, with 7 nucleotides matching TRBD2. Per the germline V gene, CDR1 is MNHEY and CDR2 is SVGAGI. J lost 6 bases, V lost 2 bases, and 7 bases had no gene match. CDR3 length equals 14 residues. The CDR3 bases are TGTGCCAGCAGTTACCTCGGCAGGGAGGGCGAGCAGTACTTC. Translation: CASSYLGREGEQYF.

The chain combines TRBV27 with TRBJ1-6, with a tentative D call TRBD1 (5 bases). The CDR3 is 15 amino acids. V was trimmed by 6 bases and J by 5 bases, leaving 14 bases between them. Germline CDR1 and CDR2: MNHEY and SMNVEV (reference sequence). CDR3 sequence (DNA): TGTGCCAGCAGCCCCTTTCAGGGACATAATTCACCCCTCCACTTT. This encodes CASSPFQGHNSPLHF.

This clone was seen only a few times. The rearrangement joins TRBV25-1 to TRBJ1-5; D is undetermined. V was trimmed by 3 bases and J by 3 bases, leaving 12 bases between them. CDR3 length: 15 amino acids. The germline gives CDR1 MGHDK, CDR2 SYGVNS. CDR3 sequence: CASSERPENNQPQHF. The CDR3 DNA follows: TGTGCCAGCAGTGAGAGGCCGGAGAACAATCAGCCCCAGCATTTT.